This T cell receptor (beta chain) appears in the sequencing data of a study of T cells in Graves' hyperthyroidism and ophthalmopathy. For the diagnoses, clinical symptoms, serum thyroxine and TRAb, thyroid ultrasound and orbital computed tomography were used. PBMCs were obtained from 9.5 to 10 ml fresh peripheral blood. The ends were cut back, 4 bases at V and 7 bases at J, with 15 bases in the middle. The V gene's germline CDR1 is SGDLS and CDR2 YYNGEE. The CDR3 is made up of 15 amino acids. RNA transcripts served as the template for amplifying TCR beta CDR3 regions. First-round RT-PCR of the TCR CDR3 relied on the HTBI primer set. TCRdb reprocessed the multiplex PCR reads via MiXCR and lists one record per CDR3 protein. The data show 300,000 to 450,000 distinct CDR3 sequences, approximately 15% seen once.

The clonotype comes from a woman aged 25 to 39 with Graves' ophthalmopathy. Material for sequencing was blood. The chain couples TRBV9 to TRBJ1-6; tentative D call: TRBD1 (6 bases). CDR3 nucleotide sequence: TGTGCCAGCAGCCCCTCCGACAGGCTGAATTCACCCCTCCACTTT. Its protein is CASSPSDRLNSPLHF. Looking up the rest from reference TRBV9 and TRBJ1-6 gives the full variable domain: DSGVTQTPKHLITATGQRVTLRCSPRSGDLSVYWYQQSLDQGLQFLIQYYNGEERAKGNILERFSAQQFPDLHSELNLSSLELGDSALYFCASSPSDRLNSPLHFGNGTRLTVT.